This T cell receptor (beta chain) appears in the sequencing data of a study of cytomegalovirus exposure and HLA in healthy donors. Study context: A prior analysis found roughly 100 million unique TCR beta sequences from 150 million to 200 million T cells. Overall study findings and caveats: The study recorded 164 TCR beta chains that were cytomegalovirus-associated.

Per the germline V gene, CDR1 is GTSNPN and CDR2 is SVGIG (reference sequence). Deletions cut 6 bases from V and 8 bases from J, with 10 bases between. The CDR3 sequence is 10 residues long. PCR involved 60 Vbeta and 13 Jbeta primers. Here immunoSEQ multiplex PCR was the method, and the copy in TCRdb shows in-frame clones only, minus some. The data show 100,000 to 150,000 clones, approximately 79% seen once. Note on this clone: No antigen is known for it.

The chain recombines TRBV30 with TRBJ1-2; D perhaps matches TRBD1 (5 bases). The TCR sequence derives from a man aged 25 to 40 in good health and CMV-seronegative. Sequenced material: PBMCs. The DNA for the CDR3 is TGTGCCTGTGACAGTCCCGGCTACACCTTC. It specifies CACDSPGYTF.